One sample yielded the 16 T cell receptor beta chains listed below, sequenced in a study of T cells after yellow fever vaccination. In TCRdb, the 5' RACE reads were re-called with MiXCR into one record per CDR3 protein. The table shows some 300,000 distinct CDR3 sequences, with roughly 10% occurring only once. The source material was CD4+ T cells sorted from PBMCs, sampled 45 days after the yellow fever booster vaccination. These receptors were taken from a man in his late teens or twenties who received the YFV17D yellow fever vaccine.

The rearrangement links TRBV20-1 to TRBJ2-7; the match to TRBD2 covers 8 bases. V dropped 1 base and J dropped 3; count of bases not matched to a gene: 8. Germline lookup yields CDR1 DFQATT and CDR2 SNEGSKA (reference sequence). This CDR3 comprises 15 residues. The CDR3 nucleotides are TGCAGTGCTAGAGGACCCGGGGGGGCCTACTACGAGCAGTACTTC. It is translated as CSARGPGGAYYEQYF.

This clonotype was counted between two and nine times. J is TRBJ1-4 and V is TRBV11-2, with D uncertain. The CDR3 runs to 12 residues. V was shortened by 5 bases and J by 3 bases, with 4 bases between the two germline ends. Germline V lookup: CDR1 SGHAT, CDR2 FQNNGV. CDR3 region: CASSLANEKLFF. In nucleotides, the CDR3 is TGTGCCAGCAGCCTAGCTAATGAAAAACTGTTTTTT.

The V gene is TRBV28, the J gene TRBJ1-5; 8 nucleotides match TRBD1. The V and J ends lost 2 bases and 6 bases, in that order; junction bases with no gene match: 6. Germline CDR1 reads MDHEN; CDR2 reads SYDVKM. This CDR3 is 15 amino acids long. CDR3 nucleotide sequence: TGTGCCAGCAGTTTAAGTGCAGGGGGCCGTCAGCCCCAGCATTTT. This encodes CASSLSAGGRQPQHF.

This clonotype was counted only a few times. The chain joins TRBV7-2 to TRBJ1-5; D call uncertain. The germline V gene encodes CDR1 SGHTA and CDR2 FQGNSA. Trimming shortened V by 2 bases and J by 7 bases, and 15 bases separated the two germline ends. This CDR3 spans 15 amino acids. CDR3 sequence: CASSLSGYPGQPQHF. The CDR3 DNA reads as TGTGCCAGCAGCTTAAGTGGGTACCCGGGGCAGCCCCAGCATTTT.

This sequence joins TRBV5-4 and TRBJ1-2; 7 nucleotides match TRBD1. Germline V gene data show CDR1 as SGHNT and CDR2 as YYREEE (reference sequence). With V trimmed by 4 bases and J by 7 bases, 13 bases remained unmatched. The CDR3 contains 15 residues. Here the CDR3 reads CASSPRQGHGAGYTF. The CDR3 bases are TGTGCCAGCAGCCCGAGACAGGGACATGGGGCTGGCTACACCTTC.

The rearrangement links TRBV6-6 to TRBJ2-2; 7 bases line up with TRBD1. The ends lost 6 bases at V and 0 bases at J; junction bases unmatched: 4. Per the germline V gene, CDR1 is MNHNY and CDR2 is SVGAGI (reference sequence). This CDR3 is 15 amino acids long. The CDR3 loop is CASRRDSANTGELFF. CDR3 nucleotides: TGTGCCAGCAGAAGGGACAGCGCGAACACCGGGGAGCTGTTTTTT.

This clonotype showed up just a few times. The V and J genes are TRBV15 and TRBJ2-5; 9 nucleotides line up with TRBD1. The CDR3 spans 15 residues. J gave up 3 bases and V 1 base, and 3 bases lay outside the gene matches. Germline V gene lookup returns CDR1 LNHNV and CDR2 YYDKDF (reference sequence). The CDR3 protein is CATSRVTGGEETQYF. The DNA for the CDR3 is TGTGCCACCAGCAGAGTCACAGGGGGCGAAGAGACCCAGTACTTC.

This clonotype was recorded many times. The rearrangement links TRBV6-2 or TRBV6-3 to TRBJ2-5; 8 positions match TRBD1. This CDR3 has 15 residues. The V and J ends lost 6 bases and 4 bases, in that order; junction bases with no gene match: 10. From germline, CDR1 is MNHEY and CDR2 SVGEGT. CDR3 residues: CASSTRQGRTETQYF. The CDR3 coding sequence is TGTGCCAGCAGCACCAGACAGGGGCGGACAGAGACCCAGTACTTC.

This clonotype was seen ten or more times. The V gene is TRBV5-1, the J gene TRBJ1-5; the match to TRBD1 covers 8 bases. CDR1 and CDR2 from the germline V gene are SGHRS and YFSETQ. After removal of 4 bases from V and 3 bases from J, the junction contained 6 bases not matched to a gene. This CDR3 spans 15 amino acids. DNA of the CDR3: TGCGCCAGCAGCGTCGGGACAGGCTACAATCAGCCCCAGCATTTT. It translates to CASSVGTGYNQPQHF. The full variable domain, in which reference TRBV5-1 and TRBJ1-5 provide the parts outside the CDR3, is KAGVTQTPRYLIKTRGQQVTLSCSPISGHRSVSWYQQTPGQGLQFLFEYFSETQRNKGNFPGRFSGRQFSNSRSEMNVSTLELGDSALYLCASSVGTGYNQPQHFGDGTRLSIL.

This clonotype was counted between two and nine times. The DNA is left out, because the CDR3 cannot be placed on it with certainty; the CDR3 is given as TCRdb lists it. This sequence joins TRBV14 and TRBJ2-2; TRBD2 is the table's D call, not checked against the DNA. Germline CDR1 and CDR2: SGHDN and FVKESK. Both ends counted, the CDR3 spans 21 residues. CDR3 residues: CASSQDEGLAGRPPAPGSCFF.

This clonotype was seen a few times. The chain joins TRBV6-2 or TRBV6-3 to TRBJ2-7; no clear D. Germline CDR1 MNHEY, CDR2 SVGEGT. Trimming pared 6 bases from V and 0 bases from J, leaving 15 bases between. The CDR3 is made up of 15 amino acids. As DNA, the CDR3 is TGTGCCAGCAGCCCCCCCGCGGTTAACTCCTACGAGCAGTACGTC. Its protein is CASSPPAVNSYEQYV.

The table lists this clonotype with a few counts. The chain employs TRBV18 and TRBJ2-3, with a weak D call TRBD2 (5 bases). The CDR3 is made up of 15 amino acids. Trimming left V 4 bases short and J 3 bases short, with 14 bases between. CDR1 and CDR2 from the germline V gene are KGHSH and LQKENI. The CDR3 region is CASSRRVETTDTQYF. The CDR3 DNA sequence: TGTGCCAGCTCACGGCGGGTGGAAACAACAGATACGCAGTATTTT.

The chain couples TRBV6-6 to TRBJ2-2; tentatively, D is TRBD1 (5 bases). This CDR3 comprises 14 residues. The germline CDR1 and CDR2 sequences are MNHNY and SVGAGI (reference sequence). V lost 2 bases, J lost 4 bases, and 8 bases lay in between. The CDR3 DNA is TGTGCCAGCAGTTACCGGACACCCACCGGGGAGCTGTTTTTT. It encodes CASSYRTPTGELFF.

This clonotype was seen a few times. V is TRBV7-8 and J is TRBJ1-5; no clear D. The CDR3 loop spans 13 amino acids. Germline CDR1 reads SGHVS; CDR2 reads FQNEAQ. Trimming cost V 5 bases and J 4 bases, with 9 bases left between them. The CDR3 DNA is TGTGCCAGCAGCCGGATTGCAAATCAGCCCCAGCATTTT. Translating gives CASSRIANQPQHF. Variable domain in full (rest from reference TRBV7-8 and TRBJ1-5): GAGVSQSPRYKVAKRGQDVALRCDPISGHVSLFWYQQALGQGPEFLTYFQNEAQLDKSGLPSDRFFAERPEGSVSTLKIQRTQQEDSAVYLCASSRIANQPQHFGDGTRLSIL.

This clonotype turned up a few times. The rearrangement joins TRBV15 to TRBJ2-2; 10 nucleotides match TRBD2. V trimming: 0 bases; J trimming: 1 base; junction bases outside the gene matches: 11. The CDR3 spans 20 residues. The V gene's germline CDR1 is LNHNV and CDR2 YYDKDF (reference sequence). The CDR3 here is CATSRDLKGSGGLNTGELFF. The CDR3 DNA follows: TGTGCCACCAGCAGAGATCTGAAGGGTAGCGGGGGGTTGAACACCGGGGAGCTGTTTTTT.

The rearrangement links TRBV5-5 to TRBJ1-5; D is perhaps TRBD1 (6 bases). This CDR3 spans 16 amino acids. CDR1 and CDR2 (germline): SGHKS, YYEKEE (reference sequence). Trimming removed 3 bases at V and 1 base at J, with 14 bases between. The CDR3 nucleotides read TGTGCCAGCAGCTCCAGAAAGGGGGGAAGCAATCAGCCCCAGCATTTT. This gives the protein CASSSRKGGSNQPQHF.